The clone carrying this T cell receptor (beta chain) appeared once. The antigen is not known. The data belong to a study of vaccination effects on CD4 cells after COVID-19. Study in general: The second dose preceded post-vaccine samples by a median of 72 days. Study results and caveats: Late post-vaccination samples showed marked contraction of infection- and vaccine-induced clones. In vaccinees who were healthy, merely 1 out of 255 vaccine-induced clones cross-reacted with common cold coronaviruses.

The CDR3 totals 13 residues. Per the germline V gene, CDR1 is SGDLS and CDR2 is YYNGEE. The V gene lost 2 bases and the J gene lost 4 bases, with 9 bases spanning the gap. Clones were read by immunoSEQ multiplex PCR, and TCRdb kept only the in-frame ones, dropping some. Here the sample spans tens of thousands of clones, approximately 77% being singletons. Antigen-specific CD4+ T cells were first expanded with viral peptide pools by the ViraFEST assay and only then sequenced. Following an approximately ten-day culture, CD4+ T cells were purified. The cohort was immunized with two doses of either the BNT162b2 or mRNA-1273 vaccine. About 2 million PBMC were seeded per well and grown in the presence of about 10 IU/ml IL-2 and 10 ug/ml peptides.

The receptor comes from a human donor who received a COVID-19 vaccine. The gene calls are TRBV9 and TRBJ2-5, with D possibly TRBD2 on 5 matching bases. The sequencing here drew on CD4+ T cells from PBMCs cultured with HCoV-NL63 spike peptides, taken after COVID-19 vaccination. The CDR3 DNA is TGTGCCAGCAGCGTTACTAGTCTAGAGACCCAGTACTTC. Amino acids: CASSVTSLETQYF.